The clone carrying this T cell receptor beta chain came up once. Its antigen remains unidentified. Each TCR beta library was made by quantitative 5'-RACE that incorporated molecular barcodes. Each CDR3 protein is one row after TCRdb ran MiXCR on the 5' RACE reads. Here the sample spans approximately 250,000 distinct CDR3 sequences, roughly a third being singletons. This CDR3 region has 13 residues. The germline V gene has CDR1 SGHRS and CDR2 YFSETQ. The V and J ends lost 4 bases and 5 bases, in that order; junction bases with no gene match: 4. This sample is drawn from a study of CD8 T cells in ankylosing spondylitis. Study-wide results and limits: The disease-linked clones had a CD8+ phenotype and low blood frequencies. The clones that were linked to disease were reported to be significantly enriched in matched synovial fluid samples from ankylosing spondylitis patients. Ankylosing spondylitis blood appeared to carry a characteristic TCR beta motif of several highly homologous variants.

Specimen: blood, either unsorted or a sorted T cell fraction (not recorded which). The receptor was derived from a male donor with ankylosing spondylitis or in good health (not recorded which). V gene TRBV5-1 combines with J gene TRBJ1-1, with 8 bases fitting TRBD1. CDR3 nucleotide sequence: TGCGCCAGCAGCATGACAGGGGAGACTGAAGCTTTCTTT. This sequence encodes CASSMTGETEAFF. The full variable domain, with the rest looked up from reference TRBV5-1 and TRBJ1-1, is KAGVTQTPRYLIKTRGQQVTLSCSPISGHRSVSWYQQTPGQGLQFLFEYFSETQRNKGNFPGRFSGRQFSNSRSEMNVSTLELGDSALYLCASSMTGETEAFFGQGTRLTVV.